Each of the 9 T cell receptor beta chains below was sequenced from the same sample in a study of a mutant IDH1 vaccine in newly diagnosed glioma. Antigens of these TCRs are unknown. The data were produced by immunoSEQ multiplex PCR, yet TCRdb's version contains in-frame clones alone and is incomplete. The sample yields over 55,000 clones, roughly 76% seen once. The time point here: week 35, safety follow-up. Each dose of the vaccine consisted of 300 ug of mutant IDH1 20-mer peptide, with topical imiquimod. The sample consisted of PBMCs, taken from a glioma patient whose treatment included an IDH1 peptide vaccine. The origin of the receptors is a man aged 35-49 years with glioma.

The V and J genes are TRBV12-5 and TRBJ2-3; the match to TRBD1 covers 9 bases. V lost 6 bases, J lost 2 bases, and 6 bases stayed unmatched. Looked up from germline, CDR1 is LGHNT and CDR2 is FRNRAP. The CDR3 extends over 15 amino acids. This CDR3 is CASGSGQGITDTQYF. The CDR3 nucleotides are TGTGCTAGTGGATCAGGACAGGGGATCACAGATACGCAGTATTTT.

This clone was counted a few times. This chain connects TRBV2 to TRBJ2-5; a weak D match, TRBD1 (5 bases). V lost 5 bases, J lost 5 bases, and 18 bases lay in between. CDR3 length: 15 residues. Germline CDR1 reads SNHLY; CDR2 reads FYNNEI. The CDR3 reads CASSPGLDSLETQYF. The CDR3 coding sequence is TGTGCCAGCAGTCCCGGGCTAGACAGTCTGGAGACCCAGTACTTC.

The chain has TRBV18 and TRBJ2-7; 11 bases fit TRBD1. Trimming took 3 bases from V and 5 from J; bases not matched to a gene: 6. This CDR3 region has 15 residues. CDR1 is KGHSH and CDR2 is LQKENI in the germline V gene. The CDR3 nucleotides are TGTGCCAGCTCACCGCGACCGGGACAGGGGGACGAGCAGTACTTC. Translated: CASSPRPGQGDEQYF.

This chain connects TRBV5-1 to TRBJ2-5; possibly TRBD1 or TRBD2 for D (5 bases each). Germline CDR1 and CDR2: SGHRS and YFSETQ. The CDR3 is 14 amino acids. V lost 2 bases to trimming and J lost 7 bases, with 15 bases between them. The CDR3: CASSFGRGDGTQYF. The CDR3 DNA reads as TGCGCCAGCAGCTTCGGTAGAGGGGATGGGACCCAGTACTTC.

The chain carries TRBV2 and TRBJ1-1, with 7 positions matching TRBD1. The CDR3 has 15 amino acids. Losses at the gene ends were 4 bases for V and 0 bases for J; bases not matched to a gene: 5. CDR1 and CDR2 (germline): SNHLY, FYNNEI. The CDR3 here is CASSVQGGMNTEAFF. CDR3 in DNA: TGTGCCAGCAGTGTCCAGGGGGGAATGAACACTGAAGCTTTCTTT.

CDR3 in amino acids: CASSPSPDPRVRGYTF. CDR3 nucleotide sequence: TGTGCCAGCTCACCTTCTCCGGACCCAAGGGTCCGAGGCTACACCTTC. The chain links TRBV18 to TRBJ1-2; D remains ambiguous. V lost 3 bases and J lost 8, with 22 bases in between. The CDR3 has 16 residues. In germline, CDR1 is KGHSH, CDR2 LQKENI.

This clone was counted a single time. J is TRBJ2-3 and V is TRBV7-2; D unresolved. V was trimmed by 4 bases and J by 2 bases, leaving 7 bases between them. This CDR3 has 13 amino acids. Germline CDR1 SGHTA, CDR2 FQGNSA. CDR3 nucleotide sequence: TGTGCCAGCAGCTCCGAGCACACAGATACGCAGTATTTT. This codes for CASSSEHTDTQYF.

The J gene is TRBJ2-1, the V gene TRBV4-1; no clear D gene. Germline CDR1 is MGHRA and CDR2 is YSYEKL. V was pared by 4 bases and J by 5 bases, with 9 bases between. The CDR3 is 13 amino acids. The CDR3 bases are TGCGCCAGCAGCCGGGCGGAGAACAATGAGCAGTTCTTC. It codes for CASSRAENNEQFF.

The chain couples TRBV11-2 to TRBJ2-7, with TRBD2 as a possible D gene (6 bases). Germline CDR1 and CDR2: SGHAT and FQNNGV. The V end lost 0 bases, the J end lost 2 bases, and 8 bases lay between the germline ends. This CDR3 region has 14 residues. CDR3 in amino acids: CASSLERGTYEQYF. The CDR3 DNA reads as TGTGCCAGCAGCTTAGAGCGGGGAACCTACGAGCAGTACTTC.